The clone carrying this T cell receptor (beta chain) has just a few counts. What it binds is unknown. The sample comes from a study of vaccination and CD4 T cells after COVID-19. Whole-study context: Cultures that served as controls received a CEFX pool, an HIV-1 Nef pool, or no peptide.

Treatment indicated: approximately nine-day PBMC culture with coronavirus spike peptide pools or control peptides (ViraFEST assay). Dates of PCR positivity, March to December 2020, preceded the US Alpha, Beta and Delta variants. An Oncomine TCR Beta short-read assay was used to sequence the DNA from cultured CD4+ T cells. One entry per CDR3 protein results from TCRdb running MiXCR on the PCR reads. In the table there are over 15,000 distinct CDR3 sequences, approximately 57% of which are singletons. The study's findings and limits: 304 of 307 vaccine-specific clones from convalescent patients were spike mono-reactive.

Germline CDR1 is ENHRY and CDR2 is SYGVKD. The CDR3 contains 16 residues. V dropped 2 bases and J dropped 3 bases, with 13 bases sitting between them. The source of this sequence is a human donor who had recovered from COVID-19. The specimen sequenced was CD4+ T cells from blood, cultured in vitro. V usage is TRBV10-3 and J usage is TRBJ2-2, with D tentatively TRBD2 (6 bases). The chain's CDR3 is CAISERAWGDTGELFF. In DNA form, the CDR3 reads TGTGCCATCAGTGAGCGGGCTTGGGGGGACACCGGGGAGCTGTTTTTT.